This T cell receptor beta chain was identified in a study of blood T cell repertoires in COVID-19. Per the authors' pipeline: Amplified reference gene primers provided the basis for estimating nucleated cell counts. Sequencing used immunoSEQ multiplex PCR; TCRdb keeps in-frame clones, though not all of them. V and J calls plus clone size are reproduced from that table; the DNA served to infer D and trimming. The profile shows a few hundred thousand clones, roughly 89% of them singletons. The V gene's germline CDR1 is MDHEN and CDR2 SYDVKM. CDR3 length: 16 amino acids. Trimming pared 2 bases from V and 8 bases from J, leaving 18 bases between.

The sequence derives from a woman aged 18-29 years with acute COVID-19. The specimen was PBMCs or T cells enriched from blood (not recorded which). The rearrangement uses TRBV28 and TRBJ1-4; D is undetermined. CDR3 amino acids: CASSLGPPRGVEKLFF. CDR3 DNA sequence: TGTGCCAGCAGTTTAGGACCTCCCCGCGGGGTGGAAAAACTGTTTTTT.